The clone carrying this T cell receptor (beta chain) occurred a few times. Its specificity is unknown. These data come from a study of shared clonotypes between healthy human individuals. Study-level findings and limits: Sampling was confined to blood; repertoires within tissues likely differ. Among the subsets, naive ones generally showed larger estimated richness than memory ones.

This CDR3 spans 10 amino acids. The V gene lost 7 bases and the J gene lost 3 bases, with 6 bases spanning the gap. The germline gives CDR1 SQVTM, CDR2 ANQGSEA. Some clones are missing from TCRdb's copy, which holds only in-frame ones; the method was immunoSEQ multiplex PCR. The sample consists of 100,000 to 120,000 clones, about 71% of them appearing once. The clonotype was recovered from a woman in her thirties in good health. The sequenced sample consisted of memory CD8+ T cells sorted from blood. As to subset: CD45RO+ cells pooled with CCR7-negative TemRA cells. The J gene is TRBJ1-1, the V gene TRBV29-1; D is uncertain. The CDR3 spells CSATDTEAFF. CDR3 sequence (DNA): TGCAGCGCGACCGACACTGAAGCTTTCTTT.